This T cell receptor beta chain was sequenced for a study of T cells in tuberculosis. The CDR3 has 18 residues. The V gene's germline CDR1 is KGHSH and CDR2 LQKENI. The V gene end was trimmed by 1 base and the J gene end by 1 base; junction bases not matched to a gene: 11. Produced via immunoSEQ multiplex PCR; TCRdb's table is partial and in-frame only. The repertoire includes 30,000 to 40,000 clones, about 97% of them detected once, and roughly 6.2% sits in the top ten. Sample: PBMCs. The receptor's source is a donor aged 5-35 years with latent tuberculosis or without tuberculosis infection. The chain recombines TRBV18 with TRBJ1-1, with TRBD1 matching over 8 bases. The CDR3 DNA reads TGTGCCAGCTCACCACGAATTAACAGGGGGGACCCGAACACTGAAGCTTTCTTT. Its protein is CASSPRINRGDPNTEAFF.